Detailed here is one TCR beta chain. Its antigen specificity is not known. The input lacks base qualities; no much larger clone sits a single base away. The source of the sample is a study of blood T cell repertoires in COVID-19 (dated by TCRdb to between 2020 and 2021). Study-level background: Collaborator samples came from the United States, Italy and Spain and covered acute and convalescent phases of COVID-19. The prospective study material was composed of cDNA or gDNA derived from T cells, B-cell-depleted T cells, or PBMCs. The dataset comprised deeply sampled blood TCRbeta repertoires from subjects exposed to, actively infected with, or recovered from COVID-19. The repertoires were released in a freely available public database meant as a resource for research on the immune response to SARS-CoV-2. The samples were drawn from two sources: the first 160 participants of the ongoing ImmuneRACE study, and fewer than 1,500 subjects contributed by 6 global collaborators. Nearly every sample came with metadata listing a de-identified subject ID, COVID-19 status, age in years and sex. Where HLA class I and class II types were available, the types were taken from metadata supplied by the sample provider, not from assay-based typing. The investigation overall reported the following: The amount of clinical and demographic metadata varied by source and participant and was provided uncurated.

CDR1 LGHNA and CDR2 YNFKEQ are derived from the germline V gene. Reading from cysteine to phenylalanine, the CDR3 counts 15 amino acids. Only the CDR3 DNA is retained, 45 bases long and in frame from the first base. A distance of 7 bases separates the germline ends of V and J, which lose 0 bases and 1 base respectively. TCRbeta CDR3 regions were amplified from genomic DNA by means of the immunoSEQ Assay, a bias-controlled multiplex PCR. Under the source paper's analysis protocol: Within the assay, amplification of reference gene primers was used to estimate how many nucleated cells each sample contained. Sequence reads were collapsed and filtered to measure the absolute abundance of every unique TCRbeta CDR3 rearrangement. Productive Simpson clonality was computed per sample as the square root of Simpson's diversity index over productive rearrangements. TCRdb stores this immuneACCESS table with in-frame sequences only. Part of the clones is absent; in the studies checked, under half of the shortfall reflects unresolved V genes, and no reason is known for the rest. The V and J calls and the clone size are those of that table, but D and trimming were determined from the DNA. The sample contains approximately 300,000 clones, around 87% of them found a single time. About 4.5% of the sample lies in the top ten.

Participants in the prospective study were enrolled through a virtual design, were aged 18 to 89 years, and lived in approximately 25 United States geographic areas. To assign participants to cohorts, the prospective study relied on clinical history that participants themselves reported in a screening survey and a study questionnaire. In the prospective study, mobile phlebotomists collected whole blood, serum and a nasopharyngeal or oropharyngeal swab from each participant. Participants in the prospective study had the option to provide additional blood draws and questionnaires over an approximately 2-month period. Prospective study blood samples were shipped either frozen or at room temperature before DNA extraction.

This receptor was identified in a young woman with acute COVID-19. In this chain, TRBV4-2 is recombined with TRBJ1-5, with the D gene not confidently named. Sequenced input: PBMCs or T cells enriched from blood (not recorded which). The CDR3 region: CASSQDPLSNQPQHF. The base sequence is TGTGCCAGCAGCCAAGATCCGTTAAGCAATCAGCCCCAGCATTTT.